These 19 T cell receptor beta chains were all obtained from the same sample, sequenced in a study of blood T cell repertoires in COVID-19. Libraries were prepared by immunoSEQ multiplex PCR; TCRdb keeps only in-frame clonotypes and omits some of them. The table records about 180,000 clones, about 80% of them present only once. The sequenced material came from PBMCs or T cells enriched from blood (not recorded which). Receptors originate from a man between 60 and 70 years old who had been exposed to COVID-19.

The chain links TRBV6-1 to TRBJ1-2; 7 bases line up with TRBD1. The CDR3 spans 15 residues. Trimming at V came to 2 bases and at J to 1 base, leaving 4 bases not matched to a gene. Germline CDR1 MNHNS, CDR2 SASEGT. CDR3 sequence reads: CASSERTGFNYGYTF. Here the CDR3 DNA reads TGTGCCAGCAGTGAACGGACAGGTTTTAACTATGGCTACACCTTC.

The chain carries TRBV19 and TRBJ1-5; maybe TRBD1 (6 bases). Germline values: CDR1 LNHDA, CDR2 SQIVND (reference sequence). The CDR3 covers 16 residues. V was clipped by 5 bases and J by 2 bases, with 16 bases between them. The CDR3 protein is CASSFLQGSGNQPQHF. The DNA for the CDR3 is TGTGCCAGTAGTTTCCTACAGGGATCAGGCAATCAGCCCCAGCATTTT.

The rearrangement uses TRBV7-3 and TRBJ1-2; D gene ambiguous. Trimming took off 5 bases at V and 4 bases at J, with 8 bases between the two ends. There are 12 residues in the CDR3. The germline CDR1 and CDR2 sequences are SGHTA and FQGTGA. The CDR3 loop is CASSLNLYGYTF. The CDR3 region has the DNA TGTGCCAGCAGCCTAAATCTCTATGGCTACACCTTC.

Points on this clone: In the same sample, other DNA sequences code for this CDR3. The J gene is TRBJ2-7, the V gene TRBV28, with D perhaps TRBD2 (6 bases). The germline gives CDR1 MDHEN, CDR2 SYDVKM. V was clipped by 5 bases and J by 3 bases, with 17 bases between them. This CDR3 has 15 residues. In DNA, the CDR3 is TGTGCCAGCAGTCCTAATAGCGGAATAAGCTACGAGCAGTACTTC. Protein product: CASSPNSGISYEQYF. The variable domain in full, completed from reference TRBV28 and TRBJ2-7, reads DVKVTQSSRYLVKRTGEKVFLECVQDMDHENMFWYRQDPGLGLRLIYFSYDVKMKEKGDIPEGYSVSREKKERFSLILESASTNQTSMYLCASSPNSGISYEQYFGPGTRLTVT.

The rearrangement joins TRBV5-1 to TRBJ1-1, with 9 bases fitting TRBD1. CDR1 and CDR2 (germline): SGHRS, YFSETQ. J lost 6 bases, V lost 4 bases, and 7 bases had no gene match. The CDR3 is 14 amino acids. As DNA, the CDR3 is TGCGCCAGCAGCAGACAGGGGGGAGGGCCTGAAGCTTTCTTT. It yields the protein CASSRQGGGPEAFF.

V is TRBV3-1 (or the pseudogene TRBV3-2) and J is TRBJ1-4; a possible D gene is TRBD1 (5 bases). Germline V CDR1 and CDR2: LGHDT, YNNKEL (reference sequence). V lost 6 bases to trimming and J lost 6 bases, with 14 bases between them. This CDR3 has 14 amino acids. The CDR3 protein is CASRLQGGDEKLFF. Here the CDR3 DNA reads TGTGCCAGCAGGCTCCAGGGAGGAGATGAAAAACTGTTTTTT.

The rearrangement uses TRBV10-1 and TRBJ2-7, with unresolved D. Trimming left V 4 bases short and J 0 bases short, with 7 bases between. Germline V gene data show CDR1 as WNHNN and CDR2 as SYGVQD (reference sequence). CDR3 size: 13 residues. CDR3 protein: CASSGGSSYEQYF. DNA of the CDR3: TGCGCCAGCAGTGGTGGCAGCTCCTACGAGCAGTACTTC.

This clone was seen a handful of times. V usage is TRBV7-3 and J usage is TRBJ2-3, with D perhaps TRBD1 (6 bases). The CDR3 has 15 amino acids. Germline-derived CDR1 and CDR2 are SGHTA and FQGTGA. V gave up 5 bases and J gave up 2 bases, with 14 bases separating them. CDR3 protein: CASSQGSIFTDTQYF. Written as DNA, the CDR3 is TGTGCCAGCAGCCAGGGGTCCATCTTCACAGATACGCAGTATTTT.

The chain uses TRBV20-1 and TRBJ2-1; TRBD2 matches 9 bases. The germline gives CDR1 DFQATT, CDR2 SNEGSKA (reference sequence). J lost 8 bases, V lost 3 bases, and 5 bases had no gene match. The CDR3 runs 13 residues. CDR3 residues: CSASSGSRYEQFF. For the CDR3, the DNA is TGCAGTGCTAGTAGCGGGAGTCGGTATGAGCAGTTCTTC.

The rearrangement links TRBV9 to TRBJ2-6; TRBD1 might be the D (6 bases). V was shortened by 7 bases and J by 0 bases, with 17 bases between the two germline ends. The length of the CDR3 is 17 residues. Per the germline V gene, CDR1 is SGDLS and CDR2 is YYNGEE. DNA for the CDR3: TGTGCCAGCTCCCCTGGGCAGGGGATCTCTGGGGCCAACGTCCTGACTTTC. This encodes CASSPGQGISGANVLTF.

The chain has TRBV11-2 and TRBJ1-1; D may be TRBD1 (6 bases). V lost 5 bases and J 9 bases, leaving 16 bases between the germline ends. The CDR3 runs to 13 residues. The germline gives CDR1 SGHAT, CDR2 FQNNGV. This chain's CDR3 is CASSRLQGGKAFF. DNA of the CDR3: TGTGCCAGCAGCCGATTACAGGGAGGGAAAGCTTTCTTT. The whole variable domain, filled in from reference TRBV11-2 and TRBJ1-1, reads EAGVAQSPRYKIIEKRQSVAFWCNPISGHATLYWYQQILGQGPKLLIQFQNNGVVDDSQLPKDRFSAERLKGVDSTLKIQPAKLEDSAVYLCASSRLQGGKAFFGQGTRLTVV.

The chain carries TRBV27 and TRBJ2-4, with TRBD1 as a possible D gene (6 bases). V lost 6 bases and J lost 5, with 14 bases in between. Germline V gene sequence: CDR1 MNHEY, CDR2 SMNVEV (reference sequence). This CDR3 comprises 14 residues. The CDR3: CASSPRQAQNIQYF. For the CDR3, the DNA is TGTGCCAGCAGCCCCCGACAGGCCCAAAACATTCAGTACTTC.

This rearrangement joins TRBV10-1 to TRBJ2-2; a weak D match, TRBD2 (5 bases). Germline V lookup: CDR1 WNHNN, CDR2 SYGVQD (reference sequence). V was trimmed by 3 bases and J by 3 bases, leaving 5 bases between them. The CDR3 spans 13 residues. The CDR3 loop is CASSELDTGELFF. The CDR3, as DNA: TGCGCCAGCAGTGAACTAGACACCGGGGAGCTGTTTTTT.

The CDR3 here is CASSVALGGTYEQYF. The DNA for the CDR3 is TGTGCCAGCAGCGTAGCTCTCGGCGGGACCTACGAGCAGTACTTC. V is TRBV9 and J is TRBJ2-7, with a weak D call TRBD2 (6 bases). CDR1 and CDR2 from the germline V gene are SGDLS and YYNGEE. V was trimmed by 0 bases and J by 2 bases, leaving 12 bases between them. The CDR3 totals 15 residues.

This rearrangement joins TRBV7-3 to TRBJ2-2, with D unresolved. The germline V gene encodes CDR1 SGHTA and CDR2 FQGTGA. V was clipped by 6 bases and J by 2 bases, with 13 bases between them. The CDR3 is 15 amino acids. CDR3 nucleotide sequence: TGTGCCAGCAGACCTGGCGGCAGAAACACCGGGGAGCTGTTTTTT. Its protein product is CASRPGGRNTGELFF.

The rearrangement links TRBV5-4 to TRBJ1-2, with TRBD1 as a possible D gene (5 bases). The V end lost 3 bases, the J end lost 4 bases, and 13 bases lay between the germline ends. CDR1 is SGHNT, CDR2 YYREEE, per germline (reference sequence). The CDR3 is 14 residues long. The CDR3: CASSSSGGGYGYTF. CDR3 DNA sequence: TGTGCCAGCAGCTCCAGCGGGGGAGGCTATGGCTACACCTTC.

J is TRBJ2-5 and V is TRBV28; 8 bases are a match to TRBD1. Germline values: CDR1 MDHEN, CDR2 SYDVKM. The CDR3 is made up of 14 amino acids. Germline trimming cut 6 bases from V and 2 bases from J; bases unmatched to any gene: 5. In nucleotides, the CDR3 is TGTGCCAGCAGGGGGGACAGGAGACAAGAGACCCAGTACTTC. Protein sequence: CASRGDRRQETQYF.

The gene calls are TRBV28 and TRBJ2-7; the match to TRBD2 covers 9 bases. V was pared by 5 bases and J by 4 bases, with 9 bases of the junction left unmatched. Germline assignment: CDR1 MDHEN and CDR2 SYDVKM. The CDR3 contains 15 residues. CDR3 coding DNA: TGTGCCAGCAGTGCCCTTACTAGCGGGTGGTACGAGCAGTACTTC. Translated, it gives CASSALTSGWYEQYF.

Here the CDR3 reads CASSPTQATEAFF. CDR3 sequence (DNA): TGTGCCAGCAGTCCAACACAGGCCACTGAAGCTTTCTTT. The J gene is TRBJ1-1, the V gene TRBV27; tentative D call: TRBD1 (5 bases). In germline, CDR1 is MNHEY, CDR2 SMNVEV (reference sequence). V gave up 5 bases and J gave up 4 bases, with 11 bases separating them. The CDR3 has 13 residues.